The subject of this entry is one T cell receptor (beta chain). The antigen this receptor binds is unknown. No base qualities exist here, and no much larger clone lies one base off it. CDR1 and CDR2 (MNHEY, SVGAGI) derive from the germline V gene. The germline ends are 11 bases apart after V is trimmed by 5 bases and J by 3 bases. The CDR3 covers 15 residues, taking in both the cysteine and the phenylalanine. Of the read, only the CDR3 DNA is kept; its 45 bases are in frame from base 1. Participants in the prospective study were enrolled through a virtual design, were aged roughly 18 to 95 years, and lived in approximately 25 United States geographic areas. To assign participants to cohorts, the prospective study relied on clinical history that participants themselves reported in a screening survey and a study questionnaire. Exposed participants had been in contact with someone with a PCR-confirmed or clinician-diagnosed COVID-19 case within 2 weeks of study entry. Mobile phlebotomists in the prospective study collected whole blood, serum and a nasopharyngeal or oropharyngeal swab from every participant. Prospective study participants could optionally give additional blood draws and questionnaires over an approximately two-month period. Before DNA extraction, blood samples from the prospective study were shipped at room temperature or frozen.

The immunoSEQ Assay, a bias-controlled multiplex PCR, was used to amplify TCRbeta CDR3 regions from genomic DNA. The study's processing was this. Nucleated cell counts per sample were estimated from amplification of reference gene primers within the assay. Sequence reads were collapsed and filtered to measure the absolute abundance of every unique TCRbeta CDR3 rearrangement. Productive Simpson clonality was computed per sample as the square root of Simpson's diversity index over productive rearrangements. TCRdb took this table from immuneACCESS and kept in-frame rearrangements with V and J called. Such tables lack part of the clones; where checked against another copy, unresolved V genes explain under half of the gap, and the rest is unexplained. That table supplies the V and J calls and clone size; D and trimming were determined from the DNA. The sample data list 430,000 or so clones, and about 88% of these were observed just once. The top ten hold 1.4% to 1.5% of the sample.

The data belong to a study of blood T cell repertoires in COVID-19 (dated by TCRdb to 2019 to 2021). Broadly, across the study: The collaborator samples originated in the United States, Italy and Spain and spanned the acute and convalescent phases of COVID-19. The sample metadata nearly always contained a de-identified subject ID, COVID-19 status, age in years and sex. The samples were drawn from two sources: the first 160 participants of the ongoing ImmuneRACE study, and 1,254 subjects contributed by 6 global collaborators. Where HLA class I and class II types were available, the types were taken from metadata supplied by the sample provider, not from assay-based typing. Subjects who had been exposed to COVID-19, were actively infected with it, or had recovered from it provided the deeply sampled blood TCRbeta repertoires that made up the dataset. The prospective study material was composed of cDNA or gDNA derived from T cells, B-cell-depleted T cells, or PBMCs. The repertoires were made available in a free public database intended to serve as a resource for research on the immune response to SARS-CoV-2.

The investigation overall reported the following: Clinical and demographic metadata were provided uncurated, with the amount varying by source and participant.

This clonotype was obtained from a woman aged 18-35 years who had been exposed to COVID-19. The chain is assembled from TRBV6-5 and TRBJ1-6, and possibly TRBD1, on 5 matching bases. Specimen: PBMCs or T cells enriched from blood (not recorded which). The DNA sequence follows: TGTGCCAGCAGTCGCAGTCAGGGCTATAATTCACCCCTCCACTTT. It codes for CASSRSQGYNSPLHF.